The 32 T cell receptor beta chains reported below all come from one sample, sequenced in a study of T cell responses to AZD1222 COVID-19 vaccine. Profiled with immunoSEQ multiplex PCR; TCRdb holds only in-frame clones, not every one. Among 110,000 to 150,000 clones listed, about 90% were seen once. Sequences were derived from peripheral blood, sampled on day 0 of AZD1222 vaccination. These receptors came from an adult in good health.

The rearrangement joins TRBV19 to TRBJ2-2, with 7 nucleotides matching TRBD2. Trimming at V came to 3 bases and at J to 6 bases, leaving 4 bases not matched to a gene. Germline V gene sequence: CDR1 LNHDA, CDR2 SQIVND (reference sequence). This CDR3 comprises 14 residues. The CDR3 region has the DNA TGTGCCAGTAGTATGTTGGGGGGGGCCGGGGAGCTGTTTTTT. This encodes CASSMLGGAGELFF.

The chain links TRBV24-1 to TRBJ2-7; TRBD2 is a possible D gene (5 bases). V dropped 10 bases and J dropped 3 bases, with 15 bases sitting between them. The CDR3 spans 13 residues. Germline CDR1 and CDR2: KGHDR and SFDVKD. The CDR3 nucleotides are TGTGCCACGGGAGACGGAGCACTCTACGAGCAGTACTTC. Amino acid sequence: CATGDGALYEQYF.

The V gene is TRBV9, the J gene TRBJ1-4; the D is unclear. Germline CDR1 reads SGDLS; CDR2 reads YYNGEE. The V end was cut by 2 bases, the J end by 2 bases, with 16 bases between. The CDR3 consists of 17 residues. CDR3 bases: TGTGCCAGCAGCGTTGGGCCTCCACGGATGACTAATGAAAAACTGTTTTTT. Residues: CASSVGPPRMTNEKLFF.

The chain joins TRBV30 to TRBJ1-4, with D perhaps matching TRBD1 (6 bases). The length of the CDR3 is 17 residues. Trimming removed 1 base from V and 8 bases from J, with 23 bases in between. The V gene's germline CDR1 is GTSNPN and CDR2 SVGIG (reference sequence). DNA for the CDR3: TGTGCCTGGAGTGCCCGGGTGGTACAGGGACGAAGCGAAAAACTGTTTTTT. This translates into CAWSARVVQGRSEKLFF.

The chain joins TRBV5-5 to TRBJ1-5; 9 bases match TRBD1. This CDR3 region has 15 residues. The V segment lost 0 bases and the J segment 10 bases; nucleotides outside the gene matches: 8. From germline, CDR1 is SGHKS and CDR2 YYEKEE (reference sequence). Here the CDR3 reads CASSLGTGATRPQHF. CDR3 DNA: TGTGCCAGCAGCTTGGGGACAGGGGCGACCCGCCCCCAGCATTTT.

The chain uses TRBV4-1 and TRBJ1-5, with D hard to call. Trimming shortened V by 1 base and J by 2 bases, and 6 bases separated the two germline ends. The CDR3 is 14 residues long. The germline gives CDR1 MGHRA, CDR2 YSYEKL. The CDR3 is CASSQALGNQPQHF. The CDR3 coding sequence is TGCGCCAGCAGCCAAGCCCTGGGCAATCAGCCCCAGCATTTT.

This sequence joins TRBV30 and TRBJ1-1; 8 bases match TRBD1. V trimming: 3 bases; J trimming: 4 bases; junction bases outside the gene matches: 10. The CDR3 covers 15 residues. Germline V lookup: CDR1 GTSNPN, CDR2 SVGIG (reference sequence). Here the CDR3 DNA reads TGTGCCTGGAGAAGGACGGACAGGGCGGCCACTGAAGCTTTCTTT. Protein product: CAWRRTDRAATEAFF. The whole variable domain, filled in from reference TRBV30 and TRBJ1-1, reads SQTIHQWPATLVQPVGSPLSLECTVEGTSNPNLYWYRQAAGRGLQLLFYSVGIGQISSEVPQNLSASRPQDRQFILSSKKLLLSDSGFYLCAWRRTDRAATEAFFGQGTRLTVV.

The V and J genes are TRBV19 and TRBJ1-2; TRBD1 aligns across 9 bases. From germline, CDR1 is LNHDA and CDR2 SQIVND (reference sequence). The CDR3 runs 15 residues. The V segment lost 5 bases and the J segment 2 bases; nucleotides outside the gene matches: 6. This CDR3 reads CASSSSGTGNYGYTF. CDR3 DNA sequence: TGTGCCAGTAGTTCATCCGGGACAGGGAACTATGGCTACACCTTC. Variable domain in full (rest from reference TRBV19 and TRBJ1-2): DGGITQSPKYLFRKEGQNVTLSCEQNLNHDAMYWYRQDPGQGLRLIYYSQIVNDFQKGDIAEGYSVSREKKESFPLTVTSAQKNPTAFYLCASSSSGTGNYGYTFGSGTRLTVV.

V and J are TRBV27 and TRBJ2-7; 12 bases match TRBD2. V gave up 6 bases and J gave up 3 bases; unmatched junction bases: 6. The CDR3 covers 15 residues. Germline loops: CDR1 MNHEY, CDR2 SMNVEV (reference sequence). The CDR3 sequence: CASRASGRVDYEQYF. The CDR3 bases are TGTGCCAGCAGGGCTAGCGGGAGGGTCGACTACGAGCAGTACTTC.

V gene TRBV28 combines with J gene TRBJ2-1; D tentatively fits TRBD1 or TRBD2 (7 bases each). There are 15 residues in the CDR3. In germline, CDR1 is MDHEN, CDR2 SYDVKM. The V gene lost 5 bases and the J gene lost 3 bases, with 14 bases spanning the gap. CDR3 residues: CASSPQGGGYNEQFF. CDR3 nucleotide sequence: TGTGCCAGCAGTCCTCAGGGGGGGGGCTACAATGAGCAGTTCTTC.

The gene calls are TRBV19 and TRBJ2-1; 7 positions agree with TRBD2. This CDR3 has 16 residues. V lost 5 bases and J lost 0; bases outside the gene matches: 7. The V gene's germline CDR1 is LNHDA and CDR2 SQIVND (reference sequence). CDR3 in amino acids: CASSAARTSSYNEQFF. Here the CDR3 DNA reads TGTGCCAGTAGTGCCGCCCGGACTAGCTCCTACAATGAGCAGTTCTTC.

The V and J genes are TRBV7-8 and TRBJ2-5; D is perhaps TRBD2 (6 bases). This CDR3 is 16 amino acids long. Germline V gene lookup returns CDR1 SGHVS and CDR2 FQNEAQ. V lost 5 bases to trimming and J lost 7 bases, with 23 bases between them. Written as DNA, the CDR3 is TGTGCCAGCAGCCATCTGGGAGGACTTGACGTTGGGACCCAGTACTTC. Translating gives CASSHLGGLDVGTQYF. The full variable domain, rest sourced from reference TRBV7-8 and TRBJ2-5, is GAGVSQSPRYKVAKRGQDVALRCDPISGHVSLFWYQQALGQGPEFLTYFQNEAQLDKSGLPSDRFFAERPEGSVSTLKIQRTQQEDSAVYLCASSHLGGLDVGTQYFGPGTRLLVL.

The J gene is TRBJ1-1, the V gene TRBV5-4; D remains ambiguous. CDR3 length equals 15 residues. Trimming removed 0 bases at V and 0 bases at J, with 9 bases between. Germline lookup yields CDR1 SGHNT and CDR2 YYREEE (reference sequence). CDR3 bases: TGTGCCAGCAGCTTGGGTTCGGGCATGAACACTGAAGCTTTCTTT. This sequence encodes CASSLGSGMNTEAFF.

The CDR3 DNA is TGCGCCAGCAGCCTACTAGCGGGAGACACAGATACGCAGTATTTT. Translated, it gives CASSLLAGDTDTQYF. The genes are TRBV4-1 and TRBJ2-3; 11 positions agree with TRBD2. CDR3 length: 15 residues. Trimming took 4 bases from V and 2 from J; bases not matched to a gene: 2. The germline V gene has CDR1 MGHRA and CDR2 YSYEKL.

The chain is built from TRBV30 and TRBJ2-1; 12 positions match TRBD2. V shed 6 bases, J shed 12 bases, and the junction held 12 bases outside the gene matches. The CDR3 has 14 amino acids. Germline V gene lookup returns CDR1 GTSNPN and CDR2 SVGIG (reference sequence). CDR3 residues: CACVIGLAGYGQFF. The CDR3 nucleotides read TGTGCCTGCGTGATCGGACTAGCGGGATATGGGCAGTTCTTC.

This chain uses TRBV7-9 with TRBJ1-1; D is ambiguous. Trimming left V 5 bases short and J 0 bases short, with 10 bases between. Germline CDR1 and CDR2: SEHNR and FQNEAQ (reference sequence). The CDR3 contains 14 residues. For the CDR3, the DNA is TGTGCCAGCAGCGTTCTTGGACTGAACACTGAAGCTTTCTTT. Its protein product is CASSVLGLNTEAFF.

V and J are TRBV7-9 and TRBJ1-5, with D perhaps TRBD1 (6 bases). Trimming stripped 3 bases from V and 5 bases from J, with 14 bases between. There are 15 residues in the CDR3. Germline V gene data show CDR1 as SEHNR and CDR2 as FQNEAQ (reference sequence). CDR3 DNA: TGTGCCAGCAGCTTGGAGGGGGGGCGCGATCAGCCCCAGCATTTT. Protein product: CASSLEGGRDQPQHF.

The chain carries TRBV13 and TRBJ2-7; TRBD2 aligns across 10 bases. Germline CDR1 is PRHDT and CDR2 is FYEKMQ (reference sequence). The CDR3 length is 18 residues. V was clipped by 0 bases and J by 3 bases; unmatched bases: 11. CDR3 region: CASSLGRGLADPNYEQYF. CDR3 nucleotides: TGTGCCAGCAGCTTAGGCAGAGGACTAGCGGATCCTAACTACGAGCAGTACTTC.

The chain carries TRBV30 and TRBJ1-3; D ambiguous. V was shortened by 0 bases and J by 0 bases, with 9 bases between the two germline ends. CDR1 GTSNPN and CDR2 SVGIG come from the germline V gene (reference sequence). The CDR3 sequence is 15 residues long. The CDR3 region has the DNA TGTGCCTGGAGTGTGATGGTGAGCTCTGGAAACACCATATATTTT. It specifies CAWSVMVSSGNTIYF.

V gene TRBV6-1 combines with J gene TRBJ2-2; 7 bases are shared with TRBD1. Losses at the gene ends were 6 bases for V and 3 bases for J; bases not matched to a gene: 10. From germline, CDR1 is MNHNS and CDR2 SASEGT. There are 16 residues in the CDR3. The CDR3 region is CASREQGWTDTGELFF. Here the CDR3 DNA reads TGTGCCAGCAGAGAACAGGGGTGGACTGACACCGGGGAGCTGTTTTTT.

This clone occurred once. V gene TRBV4-1 combines with J gene TRBJ2-7; 7 positions match TRBD1. Germline V lookup: CDR1 MGHRA, CDR2 YSYEKL. V was pared by 2 bases and J by 2 bases, with 3 bases of the junction left unmatched. This CDR3 has 14 residues. CDR3 residues: CASSQTTGTYEQYF. DNA for the CDR3: TGCGCCAGCAGCCAAACGACAGGGACCTACGAGCAGTACTTC.

The V gene is TRBV7-9, the J gene TRBJ2-1, with 7 bases matching TRBD2. Germline trimming cut 5 bases from V and 6 bases from J; bases unmatched to any gene: 10. CDR1 and CDR2 from the germline V gene are SEHNR and FQNEAQ (reference sequence). This CDR3 spans 15 amino acids. As DNA, the CDR3 is TGTGCCAGCAGCCCTACATGGGAGGGTTTCAATGAGCAGTTCTTC. Residues: CASSPTWEGFNEQFF.

This chain joins TRBV19 and TRBJ2-3; D is undetermined. The CDR3 covers 15 residues. Germline assignment: CDR1 LNHDA and CDR2 SQIVND (reference sequence). V shed 4 bases and J shed 0 bases, with 11 bases lying between them. CDR3 sequence reads: CASSRRPTSTDTQYF. The CDR3 nucleotides read TGTGCCAGTAGTAGAAGGCCTACTAGCACAGATACGCAGTATTTT.

This rearrangement joins TRBV12-1 to TRBJ1-5; the table assigns TRBD1, which was not confirmed against the DNA. TRBV12-1 is a pseudogene segment. The CDR3 loop spans 17 amino acids. The CDR3 DNA is TGTGCCAGCAGCCACCGCAGGGGGCGTCTGAGCAATCAGCCCCAGCATTTT. Translating it yields CASSHRRGRLSNQPQHF.

The chain links TRBV28 to TRBJ2-4; D may be TRBD1 (6 bases). Trimming cost V 3 bases and J 0 bases, with 12 bases left between them. The CDR3 spans 16 residues. Germline V gene data show CDR1 as MDHEN and CDR2 as SYDVKM. The CDR3 reads CASSLTDRIAKNIQYF. The CDR3 region has the DNA TGTGCCAGCAGTTTGACGGACAGAATAGCCAAAAACATTCAGTACTTC.

V and J are TRBV28 and TRBJ1-5; 7 bases fit TRBD1. This CDR3 is 18 amino acids long. The V segment lost 3 bases and the J segment 7 bases; nucleotides outside the gene matches: 18. Germline values: CDR1 MDHEN, CDR2 SYDVKM. The CDR3 region is CASSFRGQANRVVQPQHF. CDR3 in DNA: TGTGCCAGCAGTTTTAGAGGACAGGCTAACCGCGTAGTCCAGCCCCAGCATTTT. Full variable domain (outside the CDR3, taken from reference TRBV28 and TRBJ1-5): DVKVTQSSRYLVKRTGEKVFLECVQDMDHENMFWYRQDPGLGLRLIYFSYDVKMKEKGDIPEGYSVSREKKERFSLILESASTNQTSMYLCASSFRGQANRVVQPQHFGDGTRLSIL.

This rearrangement joins TRBV5-1 to TRBJ1-1; D perhaps matches TRBD1 (6 bases). This CDR3 region has 20 residues. Germline V CDR1 and CDR2: SGHRS, YFSETQ. V shed 4 bases and J shed 6 bases, with 34 bases lying between them. The CDR3 DNA follows: TGCGCCAGCAGCCAACCTGTCTACAGCAGAGCAGGGGAGATAGGGTCTGAAGCTTTCTTT. This sequence encodes CASSQPVYSRAGEIGSEAFF.

J is TRBJ2-3 and V is TRBV13; D tentatively fits TRBD1 or TRBD2 (6 bases each). V lost 5 bases and J lost 8, with 17 bases in between. This CDR3 comprises 14 residues. Germline-derived CDR1 and CDR2 are PRHDT and FYEKMQ (reference sequence). Written as DNA, the CDR3 is TGTGCCAGCAGCGTTGGACTAACAGGGCGTACGCAGTATTTT. This gives the protein CASSVGLTGRTQYF.

The chain employs TRBV2 and TRBJ1-5; D gene ambiguous. Trimming pared 0 bases from V and 6 bases from J, leaving 12 bases between. Per the germline V gene, CDR1 is SNHLY and CDR2 is FYNNEI. This CDR3 has 15 residues. Written as DNA, the CDR3 is TGTGCCAGCAGTGAAGCAGCTATAGGCATTCAGCCCCAGCATTTT. Protein sequence: CASSEAAIGIQPQHF.

The J gene is TRBJ2-3, the V gene TRBV27, with 7 positions matching TRBD1. This CDR3 has 13 amino acids. Germline trimming cut 6 bases from V and 7 bases from J; bases unmatched to any gene: 7. Germline CDR1 MNHEY, CDR2 SMNVEV (reference sequence). CDR3: CASSPGQVNTQYF. CDR3 DNA: TGTGCCAGCAGCCCTGGACAGGTGAATACGCAGTATTTT.

The chain joins TRBV4-3 to TRBJ1-1; 8 positions match TRBD1. The CDR3 totals 14 residues. J lost 4 bases, V lost 6 bases, and 7 bases had no gene match. The germline gives CDR1 LGHNA, CDR2 YSLEER. In DNA form, the CDR3 reads TGCGCCAGCAGGACGCAGGGGGCGGTCACTGAAGCTTTCTTT. Its translation is CASRTQGAVTEAFF.

CDR3 nucleotides: TGTGCCAGCAGTCCGACAGGGGGCGTTTCACCCCTCCACTTT. Encoded protein: CASSPTGGVSPLHF. V and J are TRBV28 and TRBJ1-6; 10 positions agree with TRBD1. The CDR3 runs 14 residues. The germline gives CDR1 MDHEN, CDR2 SYDVKM. V gave up 5 bases and J gave up 9 bases; unmatched junction bases: 4.